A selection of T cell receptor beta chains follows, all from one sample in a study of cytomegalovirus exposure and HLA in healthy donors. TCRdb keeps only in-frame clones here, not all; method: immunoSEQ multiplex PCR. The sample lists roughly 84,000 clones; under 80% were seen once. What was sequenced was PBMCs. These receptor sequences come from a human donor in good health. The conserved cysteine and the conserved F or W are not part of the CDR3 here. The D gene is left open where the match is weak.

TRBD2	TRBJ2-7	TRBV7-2	ASSLNGGAGYEQY
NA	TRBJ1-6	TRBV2	ASSAAGDNSPLN
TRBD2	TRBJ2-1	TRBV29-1	SVSRSGGAFNEQF
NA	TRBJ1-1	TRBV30	AWSVRSPGGAF
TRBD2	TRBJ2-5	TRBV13	ASSLRTRWKTQY
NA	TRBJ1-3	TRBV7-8	ASSSQGAGNTIY
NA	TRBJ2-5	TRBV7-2	ASSPGVAGGETQY
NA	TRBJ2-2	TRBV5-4	ASSQKAVPIGELF
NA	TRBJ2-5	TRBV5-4	ASSLPSRETQY
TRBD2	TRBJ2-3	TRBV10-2	ACGGGTDTQY
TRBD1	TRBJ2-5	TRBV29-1	SVTGGQETQY
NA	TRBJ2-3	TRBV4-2	ASSQLTGITDTQY
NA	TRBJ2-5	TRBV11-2	ASSSLGVQETQY
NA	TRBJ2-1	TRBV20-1	SAASNEQF
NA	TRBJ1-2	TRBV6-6	ASSRGFSGYT
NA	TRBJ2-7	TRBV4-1	ASSQVLRRGTGEQY
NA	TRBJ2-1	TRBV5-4	ASSLALRGAEDNEQF
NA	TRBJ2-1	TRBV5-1	ASSLVGTAGEDEQF
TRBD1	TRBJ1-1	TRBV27	ASSFDRGRTEAF
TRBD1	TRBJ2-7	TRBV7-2	ASSPGTGVPYEQY
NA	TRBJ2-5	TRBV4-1	ASSQALKETQY
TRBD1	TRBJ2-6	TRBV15	ATSRDGLDRESLWANVLT
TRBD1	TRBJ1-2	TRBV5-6	ASSPGTGYLGYT
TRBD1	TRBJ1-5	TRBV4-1	ASSQGDRVINQPQH
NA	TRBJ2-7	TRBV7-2	ASSLVAGLEQY
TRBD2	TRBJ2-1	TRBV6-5	ASSYSGTSGGVEQF
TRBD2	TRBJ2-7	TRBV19	ASSPGLNYEQY
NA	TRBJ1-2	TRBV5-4	ASSLAGWGHYGYT
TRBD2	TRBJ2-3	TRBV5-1	ASSSIAGGTDTQY
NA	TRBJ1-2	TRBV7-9	ASSLATGGAYGYT
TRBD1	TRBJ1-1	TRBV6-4	ASSKQGGEAF
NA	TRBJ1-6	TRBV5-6	ASSIGVSPLH
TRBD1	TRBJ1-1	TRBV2	ASRGSRGHNTEAF
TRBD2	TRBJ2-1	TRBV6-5	ASSRTSGDNEQF
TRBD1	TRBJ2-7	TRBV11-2	ASSLTGDYEQY
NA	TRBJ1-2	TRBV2	ASSGTPNGYT
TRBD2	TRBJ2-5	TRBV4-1	ASSQEPGGFKTQY